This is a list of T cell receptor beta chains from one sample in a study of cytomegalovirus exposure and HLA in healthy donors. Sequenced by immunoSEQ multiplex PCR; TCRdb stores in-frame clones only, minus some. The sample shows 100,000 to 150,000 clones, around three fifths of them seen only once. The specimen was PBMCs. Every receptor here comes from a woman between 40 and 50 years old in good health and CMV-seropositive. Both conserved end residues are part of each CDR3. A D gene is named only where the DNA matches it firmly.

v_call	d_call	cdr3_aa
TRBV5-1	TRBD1	CASSYSTGGNTGELFF
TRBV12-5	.	CASGQQGLNEQFF
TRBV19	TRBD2	CASSMGGEETQYF
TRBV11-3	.	CASSSGGIYEQYF
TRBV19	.	CASRTERASNQPQHF
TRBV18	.	CASSPTGNTGELFF
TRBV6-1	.	CASSSTGGNTIYF
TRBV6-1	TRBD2	CASRASGTYEQYF
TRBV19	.	CASSTGHKARNTEAFF
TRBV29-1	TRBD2	CSAKPRLAGNTGELFF
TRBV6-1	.	CASTDSPGDTQYF
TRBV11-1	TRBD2	CASTKTAGAYEQYF